These 30 T cell receptor beta chains were all obtained from the same sample, sequenced in a study of blood T cells in healthy people across ages. Using a J-beta primer mix together with a sample-barcoded 5' primer, a second PCR was run for about 7 to 12 cycles. TCRdb redid the calling of the 5' RACE reads with MiXCR, one entry per CDR3 protein. This sample carries 850,000 to 1,000,000 distinct CDR3 sequences, 40% to 60% of them seen once, and the ten largest clones take around an eighth. Sequenced sample: blood. Source of these receptors: a man aged 25 to 40 in good health.

The CDR3 is CASSLEFGAVRGTEAFF. CDR3 bases: TGCGCCAGCAGCTTGGAGTTTGGGGCAGTCAGGGGCACTGAAGCTTTCTTT. This rearrangement joins TRBV5-1 to TRBJ1-1; perhaps TRBD1 as D (6 bases). V lost 0 bases, J lost 4 bases, and 19 bases lay in between. This CDR3 contains 17 residues. The germline CDR1 and CDR2 sequences are SGHRS and YFSETQ. Supplemented by reference TRBV5-1 and TRBJ1-1, the full variable domain reads KAGVTQTPRYLIKTRGQQVTLSCSPISGHRSVSWYQQTPGQGLQFLFEYFSETQRNKGNFPGRFSGRQFSNSRSEMNVSTLELGDSALYLCASSLEFGAVRGTEAFFGQGTRLTVV.

V gene TRBV3-1 combines with J gene TRBJ2-6; D uncertain. The CDR3 consists of 16 residues. Germline V gene data show CDR1 as LGHDT and CDR2 as YNNKEL (reference sequence). Trimming shortened V by 4 bases and J by 0 bases, and 10 bases separated the two germline ends. CDR3 nucleotides: TGTGCCAGCAGCCGCTCATGGAGCTCTGGGGCCAACGTCCTGACTTTC. It encodes CASSRSWSSGANVLTF.

The chain joins TRBV30 to TRBJ2-3; D perhaps matches TRBD2 (6 bases). The CDR3 extends over 14 amino acids. Per germline, CDR1 GTSNPN and CDR2 SVGIG (reference sequence). V lost 0 bases and J lost 6, with 13 bases in between. As DNA, the CDR3 is TGTGCCTGGAGTGTAGGAGGGTCAGTGGATACGCAGTATTTT. This gives the protein CAWSVGGSVDTQYF.

The chain links TRBV12-3 or TRBV12-4 to TRBJ1-2; D is undetermined. V was pared by 7 bases and J by 4 bases, with 13 bases between. CDR3 size: 13 residues. CDR3 nucleotide sequence: TGTGCCAGCACCGACGATCGCCCCTATGGCTACACCTTC. As protein: CASTDDRPYGYTF.

This clonotype showed up just once. This chain uses TRBV3-1 with TRBJ1-4; D ambiguous. The CDR3 is 14 amino acids. The germline V and J ends were trimmed by 4 bases and 4 bases, with 10 bases remaining between them. Germline values: CDR1 LGHDT, CDR2 YNNKEL (reference sequence). The CDR3 nucleotides read TGTGCCAGCAGCCTGGTACTGGATAATGAAAAACTGTTTTTT. It translates to CASSLVLDNEKLFF.

V is TRBV20-1 and J is TRBJ2-7, with 9 bases lining up with TRBD1. Germline CDR1 DFQATT, CDR2 SNEGSKA (reference sequence). Germline trimming cut 3 bases from V and 6 bases from J; bases unmatched to any gene: 12. This CDR3 has 15 residues. CDR3 residues: CSARNAGTGRGEQYF. The CDR3 nucleotides read TGCAGTGCTAGGAATGCCGGGACAGGGCGCGGCGAGCAGTACTTC.

There are many counts of this clonotype. V is TRBV6-5 and J is TRBJ2-7; TRBD2 matches 10 bases. Germline V CDR1 and CDR2: MNHEY, SVGAGI. CDR3 length: 14 residues. J was trimmed by 2 bases and V by 7 bases; bases with no gene match: 5. The CDR3 sequence: CASIQTSGPYEQYF. The CDR3 DNA follows: TGTGCCAGCATTCAGACTAGCGGGCCCTACGAGCAGTACTTC.

This chain's CDR3 is CASSQGSGVQETQYF. The CDR3 nucleotides are TGTGCCAGCAGCCAAGGCTCAGGGGTTCAAGAGACCCAGTACTTC. The chain joins TRBV14 to TRBJ2-5; TRBD1 is a possible D gene (6 bases). Germline-derived CDR1 and CDR2 are SGHDN and FVKESK. The CDR3 covers 15 residues. The V end was cut by 1 base, the J end by 2 bases, with 11 bases between.

The chain employs TRBV7-2 and TRBJ2-3; tentatively, D is TRBD2 (7 bases). Trimming removed 2 bases at V and 0 bases at J, with 12 bases between. Germline V gene sequence: CDR1 SGHTA, CDR2 FQGNSA. This CDR3 has 16 amino acids. The CDR3 region is CASSLLAGASTDTQYF. The CDR3 DNA follows: TGTGCCAGCAGCTTATTGGCGGGGGCGAGCACAGATACGCAGTATTTT. Variable domain in full (rest from reference TRBV7-2 and TRBJ2-3): GAGVSQSPSNKVTEKGKDVELRCDPISGHTALYWYRQSLGQGLEFLIYFQGNSAPDKSGLPSDRFSAERTGGSVSTLTIQRTQQEDSAVYLCASSLLAGASTDTQYFGPGTRLTVL.

This sequence joins TRBV5-1 and TRBJ2-3; the D is unclear. This CDR3 contains 12 residues. Trimming removed 4 bases from V and 2 bases from J, with 5 bases in between. Per germline, CDR1 SGHRS and CDR2 YFSETQ. The CDR3 bases are TGCGCCAGCAGCCTACACACAGATACGCAGTATTTT. Translated: CASSLHTDTQYF. The variable domain in full, with the rest retrieved from reference TRBV5-1 and TRBJ2-3, is KAGVTQTPRYLIKTRGQQVTLSCSPISGHRSVSWYQQTPGQGLQFLFEYFSETQRNKGNFPGRFSGRQFSNSRSEMNVSTLELGDSALYLCASSLHTDTQYFGPGTRLTVL.

V usage is TRBV6-5 and J usage is TRBJ2-1, with TRBD2 identical over 10 bases. V dropped 2 bases and J dropped 0; count of bases not matched to a gene: 13. From germline, CDR1 is MNHEY and CDR2 SVGAGI. The CDR3 has 20 amino acids. In nucleotides, the CDR3 is TGTGCCAGCAGTTACCCCACCGGGACTAGCGCTACTCCCTCCTACAATGAGCAGTTCTTC. It specifies CASSYPTGTSATPSYNEQFF.

This chain connects TRBV5-5 to TRBJ2-1; TRBD1 agrees at 7 bases. Germline CDR1 is SGHKS and CDR2 is YYEKEE (reference sequence). The CDR3 totals 18 residues. Losses at the gene ends were 1 base for V and 0 bases for J; bases not matched to a gene: 10. The CDR3 spells CASSLPLARGSSYNEQFF. CDR3 DNA: TGTGCCAGCAGCTTGCCGTTGGCCAGGGGGAGCTCCTACAATGAGCAGTTCTTC.

The chain links TRBV27 to TRBJ2-5; 9 bases align to TRBD2. CDR3 size: 16 residues. CDR1 and CDR2 from the germline V gene are MNHEY and SMNVEV (reference sequence). The trim removed 1 base at V and 4 bases at J, leaving 7 bases unmatched. The CDR3 nucleotides are TGTGCCAGCAGTTTATTGCCCCGTAGCGGGGGAGAGACCCAGTACTTC. The encoded protein is CASSLLPRSGGETQYF.

The chain is built from TRBV29-1 and TRBJ2-1; no definite D call. The CDR3 is 10 amino acids. Per the germline V gene, CDR1 is SQVTM and CDR2 is ANQGSEA. V was shortened by 7 bases and J by 10 bases, with 11 bases between the two germline ends. The CDR3 loop reads CSADRVEQFF. The CDR3 DNA reads as TGCAGCGCCGATAGGGTGGAGCAGTTCTTC.

This chain uses TRBV2 with TRBJ2-7; perhaps D is TRBD1 or TRBD2 (5 bases each). The germline V gene encodes CDR1 SNHLY and CDR2 FYNNEI. V gave up 5 bases and J gave up 4 bases, with 15 bases separating them. The CDR3 spans 14 residues. This CDR3 reads CASSPGAGIYEQYF. The CDR3 bases are TGTGCCAGCAGTCCCGGGGCAGGGATTTACGAGCAGTACTTC.

The chain links TRBV4-3 to TRBJ2-3, with D possibly matching TRBD1 (6 bases). Germline-derived CDR1 and CDR2 are LGHNA and YSLEER. CDR3 length: 16 residues. V gave up 4 bases and J gave up 2 bases, with 16 bases separating them. For the CDR3, the DNA is TGCGCCAGCAGCCGAAAAGGACAGAGAAACACAGATACGCAGTATTTT. This encodes CASSRKGQRNTDTQYF.

The gene calls are TRBV20-1 and TRBJ1-1; D is perhaps TRBD1 (6 bases). Trimming took 6 bases from V and 1 from J, leaving 9 bases between them. Germline V gives CDR1 DFQATT, CDR2 SNEGSKA (reference sequence). This CDR3 has 12 residues. The CDR3 coding sequence is TGCAGTGCCACGGACAGGAACACTGAAGCTTTCTTT. Translating gives CSATDRNTEAFF.

This clonotype was counted a few times. The chain joins TRBV7-6 to TRBJ2-1; TRBD2 matches at 9 bases. This CDR3 has 17 amino acids. J lost 5 bases, V lost 1 base, and 9 bases had no gene match. The germline V gene has CDR1 SGHVS and CDR2 FNYEAQ. CDR3 protein: CASSLVLGGGADNEQFF. DNA of the CDR3: TGTGCCAGCAGCTTAGTACTCGGCGGGGGGGCCGACAATGAGCAGTTCTTC.

The chain recombines TRBV4-1 with TRBJ2-5, with 8 nucleotides matching TRBD2. The CDR3 length is 16 residues. Germline V lookup: CDR1 MGHRA, CDR2 YSYEKL. Trimming took 1 base from V and 11 from J; bases not matched to a gene: 15. The CDR3, as DNA: TGCGCCAGCAGCCAAGTACTAGCGGAGCCCCACAATGAGCAGTACTTC. Translating gives CASSQVLAEPHNEQYF.

Only a few counts were recorded for this clonotype. This chain uses TRBV25-1 with TRBJ1-4, with a weak D call TRBD1 (5 bases). There are 16 residues in the CDR3. V shed 3 bases and J shed 10 bases, with 21 bases lying between them. Germline assignment: CDR1 MGHDK and CDR2 SYGVNS. The CDR3 coding sequence is TGTGCCAGCAGTGACCTAGGGGCGGGTTTTTCCGGAAAACTGTTTTTT. Protein sequence: CASSDLGAGFSGKLFF. Full variable domain (outside the CDR3, taken from reference TRBV25-1 and TRBJ1-4): EADIYQTPRYLVIGTGKKITLECSQTMGHDKMYWYQQDPGMELHLIHYSYGVNSTEKGDLSSESTVSRIRTEHFPLTLESARPSHTSQYLCASSDLGAGFSGKLFFGSGTQLSVL.

The chain employs TRBV3-1 and TRBJ2-5; the D is unclear. V lost 11 bases and J 2 bases, leaving 15 bases between the germline ends. The germline V gene has CDR1 LGHDT and CDR2 YNNKEL (reference sequence). The CDR3 spans 13 residues. For the CDR3, the DNA is TGTGCCTCTCAGTGGGCGAATCAAGAGACCCAGTACTTC. Translation gives CASQWANQETQYF.

This clonotype was observed a handful of times. The CDR3 bases are TGTGCCAGCGGGGTAACAGGGAAGGCCTACAATGAGCAGTTCTTC. Translation: CASGVTGKAYNEQFF. The chain joins TRBV6-2 or TRBV6-3 to TRBJ2-1; a weak D match, TRBD1 (6 bases). The V end was cut by 8 bases, the J end by 2 bases, with 16 bases between. Germline CDR1 and CDR2: MNHEY and SVGEGT. There are 15 residues in the CDR3.

About this clonotype: A junction boundary mismatches the germline segment, possibly from a read error. The chain couples TRBV20-1 to TRBJ2-6; TRBD1 is a possible D gene (5 bases). Germline CDR1 reads DFQATT; CDR2 reads SNEGSKA (reference sequence). CDR3 size: 14 residues. The DNA of the CDR3 is TGCGGTGCTAGAGCAGGGACTGGGGCCAACGTCCTGACTTTC. Its protein product is CGARAGTGANVLTF.

The chain couples TRBV4-2 to TRBJ2-4; TRBD1 is a possible D gene (6 bases). V lost 0 bases and J 6 bases, leaving 12 bases between the germline ends. This CDR3 has 15 amino acids. Germline V gene data show CDR1 as LGHNA and CDR2 as YNFKEQ. CDR3 nucleotides: TGTGCCAGCAGCCAAGAGGCGCAGGGGCGAAACATTCAGTACTTC. As protein: CASSQEAQGRNIQYF.

CDR3: CASSSPGGGLGYTF. The CDR3 DNA sequence: TGTGCCAGCAGTTCCCCCGGGGGGGGCCTCGGGTACACCTTC. The chain recombines TRBV6-6 with TRBJ1-2; possible D gene TRBD1, 6 bases. The length of the CDR3 is 14 residues. With 4 bases removed from V and 11 bases from J, the gap between germline ends came to 20 bases. The V gene's germline CDR1 is MNHNY and CDR2 SVGAGI (reference sequence).

This clonotype was seen only a few times. The CDR3, as DNA: TGCGCCAGCAGCCAAGATTCGTCACAGGCTACCTACACTAACTATGGCTACACCTTC. This gives the protein CASSQDSSQATYTNYGYTF. The rearrangement uses TRBV4-1 and TRBJ1-2, with D possibly matching TRBD1 (5 bases). The V gene lost 0 bases and the J gene lost 0 bases, with 20 bases spanning the gap. The CDR3 is 19 amino acids. CDR1 and CDR2 from the germline V gene are MGHRA and YSYEKL.

The rearrangement uses TRBV20-1 and TRBJ1-5; 8 nucleotides match TRBD1. This CDR3 is 18 amino acids long. The germline CDR1 and CDR2 sequences are DFQATT and SNEGSKA (reference sequence). V shed 4 bases, J shed 9 bases, and the junction held 23 bases outside the gene matches. CDR3 DNA sequence: TGCAGTGCTAACCCAAGACGTGACAGGGGCCCGAGGATGTGGCCCCAGCATTTT. Encoded protein: CSANPRRDRGPRMWPQHF.

The CDR3: CASSSPLTSGVNEQFF. The CDR3 bases are TGTGCCAGCAGTTCCCCCTTGACTAGCGGGGTCAATGAGCAGTTCTTC. V usage is TRBV6-6 and J usage is TRBJ2-1; 11 bases fit TRBD2. V shed 4 bases, J shed 6 bases, and the junction held 8 bases outside the gene matches. The CDR3 covers 16 residues. Per germline, CDR1 MNHNY and CDR2 SVGAGI (reference sequence).

The V gene is TRBV6-5, the J gene TRBJ2-3; a weak D match, TRBD2 (7 bases). In germline, CDR1 is MNHEY, CDR2 SVGAGI. The CDR3 runs to 15 residues. With 2 bases removed from V and 1 base from J, the gap between germline ends came to 10 bases. Written as DNA, the CDR3 is TGTGCCAGCAGTTACGCGGGGGCCGGCACAGATACGCAGTATTTT. This gives the protein CASSYAGAGTDTQYF.

The J gene is TRBJ1-6, the V gene TRBV30; D is unclear. The length of the CDR3 is 14 residues. Germline values: CDR1 GTSNPN, CDR2 SVGIG (reference sequence). The V end lost 2 bases, the J end lost 9 bases, and 14 bases lay between the germline ends. CDR3 nucleotides: TGTGCCTGGAGTAATCAGGCATCGGGTTCACCCCTCCACTTT. Translation gives CAWSNQASGSPLHF.